This T cell receptor (beta chain) was identified in a study of blood T cell repertoires in COVID-19. Using immunoSEQ multiplex PCR, the repertoire was profiled, and TCRdb retains in-frame clones only, with some absent. The repertoire includes 200,000 to 250,000 clones, roughly 80% of them detected once, and more than 9% sits in the top ten. CDR3 length: 16 amino acids. Germline CDR1 and CDR2: MDHEN and SYDVKM. J lost 2 bases, V lost 6 bases, and 7 bases had no gene match. The clonotype was recovered from an elderly woman with acute or convalescent COVID-19. The chain links TRBV28 to TRBJ2-5, with 12 bases matching TRBD2. Sequenced: peripheral blood. The CDR3 spells CASSPRLAGVQETQYF. CDR3 DNA sequence: TGTGCCAGCAGCCCTAGACTAGCGGGAGTGCAAGAGACCCAGTACTTC. The full variable domain, its missing parts supplied by reference TRBV28 and TRBJ2-5, is DVKVTQSSRYLVKRTGEKVFLECVQDMDHENMFWYRQDPGLGLRLIYFSYDVKMKEKGDIPEGYSVSREKKERFSLILESASTNQTSMYLCASSPRLAGVQETQYFGPGTRLLVL.